These 31 T cell receptor beta chains share one sample of origin, sequenced in a study of Tregs in tolerant kidney transplant recipients. Data came from immunoSEQ multiplex PCR; TCRdb stores just in-frame clones and leaves some out. The sample holds fewer than 100,000 clones, 80% to 95% seen once. The sample consisted of CD4+ T cells from blood, taken before the transplant. These receptors were obtained from a human donor who received a combined kidney and bone marrow transplant.

As to this clone: A read error may account for a junction end that differs from germline. This sequence joins TRBV6-5 and TRBJ1-4, with 7 bases identical to TRBD1. This CDR3 is 14 amino acids long. Per germline, CDR1 MNHEY and CDR2 SVGAGI. The CDR3 sequence: CASGYLGQAWKLFF. For the CDR3, the DNA is TGTGCCAGCGGTTACCTTGGACAGGCGTGGAAACTGTTTTTT.

V is TRBV12-5 and J is TRBJ1-5; D may be TRBD1 (5 bases). From germline, CDR1 is LGHNT and CDR2 FRNRAP. V lost 0 bases and J lost 5, with 14 bases in between. This CDR3 is 16 amino acids long. The CDR3 reads CASGLVRGGTHQPQHF. The CDR3 DNA reads TGTGCTAGTGGTTTGGTACGGGGCGGGACCCATCAGCCCCAGCATTTT.

This chain joins TRBV29-1 and TRBJ2-2, with 10 nucleotides matching TRBD1. There are 19 residues in the CDR3. Germline-derived CDR1 and CDR2 are SQVTM and ANQGSEA. With V trimmed by 3 bases and J by 0 bases, 13 bases remained unmatched. The CDR3 nucleotides are TGCAGCGTTGATCTAAGTGACAGGGGGCGCTTTTCGAACACCGGGGAGCTGTTTTTT. It encodes CSVDLSDRGRFSNTGELFF.

This chain joins TRBV25-1 and TRBJ1-1, with D possibly TRBD1 on 5 matching bases. The germline V and J ends were trimmed by 1 base and 8 bases, with 11 bases remaining between them. The V gene's germline CDR1 is MGHDK and CDR2 SYGVNS. The CDR3 is 13 residues long. The CDR3 loop is CASSEWSGVEAFF. The CDR3 nucleotides are TGTGCCAGCAGTGAATGGTCGGGGGTAGAAGCTTTCTTT.

V usage is TRBV10-3 and J usage is TRBJ1-1, with 7 bases matching TRBD1. The germline V gene encodes CDR1 ENHRY and CDR2 SYGVKD. The V gene end was trimmed by 6 bases and the J gene end by 3 bases; junction bases not matched to a gene: 7. The length of the CDR3 is 14 residues. The CDR3 sequence: CAISPGQPYTEAFF. Written as DNA, the CDR3 is TGTGCCATCAGCCCGGGACAGCCATACACTGAAGCTTTCTTT.

The rearrangement links TRBV25-1 to TRBJ1-4; 9 bases line up with TRBD1. The V segment lost 8 bases and the J segment 0 bases; nucleotides outside the gene matches: 4. The CDR3 sequence is 15 residues long. CDR1 is MGHDK and CDR2 is SYGVNS in the germline V gene. The CDR3 spells CASRTGDATNEKLFF. In DNA form, the CDR3 reads TGTGCCAGCCGGACAGGGGATGCAACTAATGAAAAACTGTTTTTT.

The chain's CDR3 is CASSIRSGGHGYTF. In DNA, the CDR3 is TGTGCCAGTAGTATACGGTCGGGGGGCCATGGCTACACCTTC. The gene calls are TRBV19 and TRBJ1-2; tentatively, D is TRBD1 (6 bases). V was shortened by 2 bases and J by 6 bases, with 13 bases between the two germline ends. Per the germline V gene, CDR1 is LNHDA and CDR2 is SQIVND (reference sequence). The CDR3 sequence is 14 residues long.

This sequence joins TRBV19 and TRBJ1-2, with 8 bases lining up with TRBD1. The germline CDR1 and CDR2 sequences are LNHDA and SQIVND (reference sequence). The CDR3 length is 16 residues. With V trimmed by 5 bases and J by 4 bases, 12 bases remained unmatched. CDR3 amino acids: CASSVWGQALPYGYTF. In DNA, the CDR3 is TGTGCCAGTAGTGTCTGGGGACAGGCACTCCCCTATGGCTACACCTTC.

The rearrangement links TRBV6-5 to TRBJ1-1, with 8 nucleotides matching TRBD1. V was clipped by 6 bases and J by 1 base; unmatched bases: 7. CDR3 length equals 15 residues. In germline, CDR1 is MNHEY, CDR2 SVGAGI. As DNA, the CDR3 is TGTGCCAGCAGCGTCAGGGGGCGAGGGAACACTGAAGCTTTCTTT. This gives the protein CASSVRGRGNTEAFF.

The chain combines TRBV4-1 with TRBJ1-4; 7 bases match TRBD1. Germline V gene lookup returns CDR1 MGHRA and CDR2 YSYEKL. The CDR3 sequence is 13 residues long. Losses at the gene ends were 0 bases for V and 15 bases for J; bases not matched to a gene: 7. CDR3 region: CASSQEIGQAMFF. For the CDR3, the DNA is TGCGCCAGCAGCCAAGAAATCGGACAGGCGATGTTTTTT.

The chain recombines TRBV19 with TRBJ1-2; no firm D call. Germline-derived CDR1 and CDR2 are LNHDA and SQIVND (reference sequence). Deletions cut 3 bases from V and 3 bases from J, with 8 bases between. There are 13 residues in the CDR3. The CDR3 bases are TGTGCCAGTAGTATCAGGCAGGACTATGGCTACACCTTC. Amino acids: CASSIRQDYGYTF. The full variable domain, its missing parts supplied by reference TRBV19 and TRBJ1-2, is DGGITQSPKYLFRKEGQNVTLSCEQNLNHDAMYWYRQDPGQGLRLIYYSQIVNDFQKGDIAEGYSVSREKKESFPLTVTSAQKNPTAFYLCASSIRQDYGYTFGSGTRLTVV.

The V call is TRBV4-1, the J call TRBJ2-7; the match to TRBD2 covers 11 bases. The germline CDR1 and CDR2 sequences are MGHRA and YSYEKL. The trim removed 4 bases at V and 2 bases at J, leaving 4 bases unmatched. CDR3 size: 15 residues. The CDR3 DNA sequence: TGCGCCAGCAGCCTATCGACTAGCGGGGCCTACGAGCAGTACTTC. Translation: CASSLSTSGAYEQYF.

In this sample, this clone turned up once. DNA for the CDR3: TGTGCCTGGAGTGACGCGGTGGGTATCACTGAAGCTTTCTTT. Translating it yields CAWSDAVGITEAFF. The rearrangement uses TRBV30 and TRBJ1-1; D unclear. V was cut by 1 base and J by 4 bases, with 13 bases left in between. This CDR3 contains 14 residues. Looked up from germline, CDR1 is GTSNPN and CDR2 is SVGIG (reference sequence).

This clone has only a few counts. The rearrangement links TRBV21-1 to TRBJ2-7; no check of the table's D call, TRBD2, against the DNA was made. TRBV21-1 is a known pseudogene. This CDR3 is 17 amino acids long. CDR3 residues: CASRPRRLAGGSYEQYF. In DNA form, the CDR3 reads TGTGCCAGCAGACCTCGCCGGCTAGCGGGAGGGTCCTACGAGCAGTACTTC.

CDR3 sequence: CASSQGLPVIGELFF. In DNA, the CDR3 is TGTGCCAGCAGCCAAGGACTCCCGGTTATCGGGGAGCTGTTTTTT. The chain links TRBV4-2 to TRBJ2-2; D is unclear. The CDR3 spans 15 residues. Trimming stripped 1 base from V and 7 bases from J, with 13 bases between. From germline, CDR1 is LGHNA and CDR2 YNFKEQ.

This sequence joins TRBV30 and TRBJ2-2, with 8 bases fitting TRBD2. This CDR3 contains 17 residues. CDR1 is GTSNPN and CDR2 is SVGIG in the germline V gene (reference sequence). Trimming took 0 bases from V and 4 from J; bases not matched to a gene: 10. CDR3 nucleotides: TGTGCCTGGAGTGTACCCTTTAGCGGGGTCCTCACCGGGGAGCTGTTTTTT. Its translation: CAWSVPFSGVLTGELFF.

The chain uses TRBV5-1 and TRBJ1-1; D gene uncertain. The CDR3 covers 15 residues. Germline V gene lookup returns CDR1 SGHRS and CDR2 YFSETQ. Trimming took 0 bases from V and 1 from J, leaving 10 bases between them. CDR3 in amino acids: CASSLGAFKNTEAFF. The CDR3 region has the DNA TGCGCCAGCAGCTTGGGAGCCTTTAAGAACACTGAAGCTTTCTTT. Using reference TRBV5-1 and TRBJ1-1 for the parts outside the CDR3, the full variable domain is KAGVTQTPRYLIKTRGQQVTLSCSPISGHRSVSWYQQTPGQGLQFLFEYFSETQRNKGNFPGRFSGRQFSNSRSEMNVSTLELGDSALYLCASSLGAFKNTEAFFGQGTRLTVV.

The chain couples TRBV7-3 to TRBJ2-7; 9 positions match TRBD2. The V and J ends lost 5 bases and 5 bases, in that order; junction bases with no gene match: 1. The CDR3 runs 12 residues. The germline V gene encodes CDR1 SGHTA and CDR2 FQGTGA. CDR3 sequence: CASSPSGNEQYF. In DNA, the CDR3 is TGTGCCAGCAGCCCTAGCGGGAACGAGCAGTACTTC. The whole variable domain, remainder taken from reference TRBV7-3 and TRBJ2-7, is GAGVSQTPSNKVTEKGKYVELRCDPISGHTALYWYRQSLGQGPEFLIYFQGTGAADDSGLPNDRFFAVRPEGSVSTLKIQRTERGDSAVYLCASSPSGNEQYFGPGTRLTVT.

This rearrangement joins TRBV27 to TRBJ2-5, with TRBD2 matching over 9 bases. The CDR3 is 17 residues long. The V segment lost 4 bases and the J segment 2 bases; nucleotides outside the gene matches: 11. Per germline, CDR1 MNHEY and CDR2 SMNVEV (reference sequence). The CDR3 DNA reads TGTGCCAGCAGTTCCTTTCGGGCGGGAGGGTTGCAAGAGACCCAGTACTTC. This codes for CASSSFRAGGLQETQYF.

The V call is TRBV5-4, the J call TRBJ2-3; possible D gene TRBD2, 5 bases. The germline V gene encodes CDR1 SGHNT and CDR2 YYREEE (reference sequence). The V end lost 3 bases, the J end lost 7 bases, and 12 bases lay between the germline ends. The CDR3 length is 13 residues. As DNA, the CDR3 is TGTGCCAGCAGCTCTCCGAGGGAATATACGCAGTATTTT. Translating it yields CASSSPREYTQYF.

The rearrangement uses TRBV12-5 and TRBJ1-5; 10 bases line up with TRBD1. V was pared by 4 bases and J by 0 bases, with 12 bases of the junction left unmatched. This CDR3 contains 19 residues. Germline assignment: CDR1 LGHNT and CDR2 FRNRAP. The DNA for the CDR3 is TGTGCTAGTGGTTGGGGTTCGGACAGGGGGGTATATAGCAATCAGCCCCAGCATTTT. Translating gives CASGWGSDRGVYSNQPQHF.

This clone has only one observation. V usage is TRBV5-5 and J usage is TRBJ2-2, with 7 bases that match TRBD1. The CDR3 contains 15 residues. Trimming cost V 4 bases and J 4 bases; bases outside gene matches: 7. Per the germline V gene, CDR1 is SGHKS and CDR2 is YYEKEE (reference sequence). The CDR3 loop reads CASSHRGTVTGELFF. CDR3 bases: TGTGCCAGCAGCCACCGTGGGACAGTCACCGGGGAGCTGTTTTTT.

The chain has TRBV19 and TRBJ1-1; 8 nucleotides agree with TRBD1. Per the germline V gene, CDR1 is LNHDA and CDR2 is SQIVND (reference sequence). J gave up 5 bases and V 5 bases, and 10 bases lay outside the gene matches. There are 15 residues in the CDR3. DNA for the CDR3: TGTGCCAGTAGTCCCTGGACAGGGAGAGGTACTGAAGCTTTCTTT. Translation gives CASSPWTGRGTEAFF.

This rearrangement joins TRBV5-1 to TRBJ2-7; 11 nucleotides align to TRBD2. The length of the CDR3 is 17 residues. The germline CDR1 and CDR2 sequences are SGHRS and YFSETQ. Trimming took 3 bases from V and 4 from J; bases not matched to a gene: 12. The CDR3, as DNA: TGCGCCAGCAGCTATACCGGGGCTAGCGGGAGGAGGTACGAGCAGTACTTC. Amino acids: CASSYTGASGRRYEQYF.

The chain has TRBV29-1 and TRBJ2-2, with D hard to call. CDR1 is SQVTM, CDR2 ANQGSEA, per germline. The V end lost 4 bases, the J end lost 2 bases, and 8 bases lay between the germline ends. The CDR3 spans 13 residues. Written as DNA, the CDR3 is TGCAGCGTTGTGACACCCAACACCGGGGAGCTGTTTTTT. Protein sequence: CSVVTPNTGELFF.

The rearrangement uses TRBV7-2 and TRBJ1-3, with D uncertain. Trimming removed 4 bases at V and 4 bases at J, with 14 bases between. Germline V gene data show CDR1 as SGHTA and CDR2 as FQGNSA. The CDR3 contains 15 residues. CDR3 bases: TGTGCCAGCAGCTCTGTCTTGTCAGGCGGAAACACCATATATTTT. Residues: CASSSVLSGGNTIYF.

In this sample, this clone turned up a few times. The CDR3 DNA sequence: TGTGCCAGCAGGACCACCGAAGGGACAGGGGGGTACAATGAGCAGTTCTTC. This translates into CASRTTEGTGGYNEQFF. The chain employs TRBV27 and TRBJ2-1, with 11 bases that match TRBD1. This CDR3 is built from 17 residues. Germline values: CDR1 MNHEY, CDR2 SMNVEV (reference sequence). V dropped 6 bases and J dropped 4; count of bases not matched to a gene: 11.

The rearrangement joins TRBV4-3 to TRBJ2-1; 11 bases map to TRBD2. The length of the CDR3 is 16 residues. Germline values: CDR1 LGHNA, CDR2 YSLEER. V was pared by 5 bases and J by 7 bases, with 10 bases of the junction left unmatched. The chain's CDR3 is CASSEVAGGSKNEQFF. CDR3 DNA sequence: TGCGCCAGCAGCGAGGTAGCGGGGGGGAGTAAGAATGAGCAGTTCTTC.

This sequence joins TRBV4-2 and TRBJ2-5; 10 nucleotides align to TRBD2. V lost 2 bases and J lost 5; bases outside the gene matches: 8. Germline V CDR1 and CDR2: LGHNA, YNFKEQ. The CDR3 has 16 residues. CDR3 nucleotide sequence: TGTGCCAGCAGCCAAACCCTAGCGGGAGCGGGGGAGACCCAGTACTTC. Protein product: CASSQTLAGAGETQYF.

This clone was seen once. This chain uses TRBV4-2 with TRBJ2-5; 15 bases align to TRBD2. Germline values: CDR1 LGHNA, CDR2 YNFKEQ. V lost 11 bases and J lost 5; bases outside the gene matches: 9. This CDR3 is 15 amino acids long. The CDR3 DNA follows: TGTGCCTCTCGGACTAGCGGGGGGGCCAGGGAGACCCAGTACTTC. Its translation is CASRTSGGARETQYF.

Notes on this clone: One junction end disagrees with the germline gene, perhaps due to a read error. This chain connects TRBV27 to TRBJ2-1, with 7 positions matching TRBD1. The germline CDR1 and CDR2 sequences are MNHEY and SMNVEV (reference sequence). The CDR3 runs 16 residues. For the CDR3, the DNA is TGTGCCAGCAGCTTATTAAAACCGGGACAGAACAATGAGCAGTTCTTC. Translated, it gives CASSLLKPGQNNEQFF.